This passage covers 16 T cell receptor beta chains from one sample sequenced in a study of blood T cell repertoires in COVID-19. Sequencing was performed with immunoSEQ multiplex PCR; in TCRdb, only in-frame clones are kept and a portion is missing. The table lists hundreds of thousands of clones, roughly 85% of them singletons. Sequences were obtained from PBMCs or T cells enriched from blood (not recorded which). These TCRs come from a woman between 45 and 65 years old with acute COVID-19.

The gene calls are TRBV7-2 and TRBJ1-5; 7 bases are shared with TRBD1. Germline-derived CDR1 and CDR2 are SGHTA and FQGNSA. J gave up 6 bases and V 3 bases, and 2 bases lay outside the gene matches. The CDR3 sequence is 13 residues long. CDR3 protein: CASSLTGRQPQHF. For the CDR3, the DNA is TGTGCCAGCAGCTTGACAGGGCGTCAGCCCCAGCATTTT.

V and J are TRBV14 and TRBJ1-2, with unresolved D. The CDR3 is 13 residues long. Trimming stripped 0 bases from V and 2 bases from J, with 4 bases between. The germline gives CDR1 SGHDN, CDR2 FVKESK. The CDR3 reads CASSQEQNYGYTF. The CDR3 region has the DNA TGTGCCAGCAGCCAAGAACAAAACTATGGCTACACCTTC.

This chain connects TRBV19 to TRBJ1-4; TRBD1 agrees at 9 bases. The CDR3 runs 15 residues. CDR1 LNHDA and CDR2 SQIVND come from the germline V gene (reference sequence). The J segment lost 5 bases and the V segment lost 5 bases, leaving 6 bases of the junction unmatched. CDR3 amino acids: CASSDPGQGNEKLFF. The CDR3 region has the DNA TGTGCCAGTAGTGACCCGGGACAGGGAAATGAAAAACTGTTTTTT.

The chain recombines TRBV18 with TRBJ1-3, with D hard to call. The length of the CDR3 is 16 residues. Trimming removed 6 bases at V and 0 bases at J, with 15 bases between. Germline V gene lookup returns CDR1 KGHSH and CDR2 LQKENI. This CDR3 is CASSPSWEGSGNTIYF. The CDR3, as DNA: TGTGCCAGCTCCCCCTCGTGGGAGGGCTCTGGAAACACCATATATTTT.

The genes are TRBV3-1 (or the pseudogene TRBV3-2) and TRBJ1-1; D call uncertain. The CDR3 contains 14 residues. The V gene's germline CDR1 is LGHDT and CDR2 YNNKEL (reference sequence). Trimming removed 8 bases at V and 10 bases at J, with 23 bases between. The CDR3 loop reads CASQTSQASRVAFF. The CDR3 DNA sequence: TGTGCCAGCCAAACGTCGCAGGCATCGAGGGTAGCTTTCTTT.

The chain combines TRBV10-3 with TRBJ1-2; possibly TRBD1 for D (5 bases). Trimming took off 2 bases at V and 4 bases at J, with 11 bases between the two ends. Germline CDR1 reads ENHRY; CDR2 reads SYGVKD. The CDR3 extends over 14 amino acids. CDR3 coding DNA: TGTGCCATCAGTGAGGACAGAGAGTTCTATGGCTACACCTTC. Encoded protein: CAISEDREFYGYTF.

This clone showed up just a few times. CDR3 nucleotides: TGTGCCAGCAGTGAATACCTAGCGGACGCTCAGCATACGCAGTATTTT. Residues: CASSEYLADAQHTQYF. The chain combines TRBV2 with TRBJ2-3, with TRBD2 identical over 7 bases. Per the germline V gene, CDR1 is SNHLY and CDR2 is FYNNEI. V was clipped by 2 bases and J by 7 bases; unmatched bases: 12. The CDR3 has 16 amino acids.

The chain couples TRBV4-2 to TRBJ1-2, with 7 bases identical to TRBD1. The CDR3 covers 16 residues. V lost 0 bases, J lost 6 bases, and 10 bases stayed unmatched. Germline CDR1 is LGHNA and CDR2 is YNFKEQ. CDR3 in DNA: TGTGCCAGCAGCCAAGATGGGAGAACAGGGGCCCATGGCTACACCTTC. It codes for CASSQDGRTGAHGYTF.

V is TRBV27 and J is TRBJ1-6; D unresolved. The CDR3 covers 14 residues. CDR1 and CDR2 from the germline V gene are MNHEY and SMNVEV (reference sequence). V dropped 1 base and J dropped 6 bases, with 7 bases sitting between them. CDR3 protein: CASSLWQSNSPLHF. Written as DNA, the CDR3 is TGTGCCAGCAGTTTATGGCAAAGTAATTCACCCCTCCACTTT.

V usage is TRBV12-3 or TRBV12-4 and J usage is TRBJ2-1; no clear D gene. V was clipped by 5 bases and J by 5 bases, with 4 bases between them. The CDR3 is 11 amino acids. The CDR3 coding sequence is TGTGCCAGCAGTGTCGACAATGAGCAGTTCTTC. The encoded protein is CASSVDNEQFF.

The rearrangement uses TRBV7-2 and TRBJ1-2; a weak D match, TRBD1 (6 bases). The CDR3 length is 14 residues. V was shortened by 5 bases and J by 3 bases, with 13 bases between the two germline ends. Germline lookup yields CDR1 SGHTA and CDR2 FQGNSA. CDR3 loop: CASSQQQGHYGYTF. The CDR3 DNA reads as TGTGCCAGCAGCCAACAACAGGGACACTATGGCTACACCTTC.

The V gene is TRBV7-9, the J gene TRBJ1-2; D perhaps matches TRBD1 (6 bases). The CDR3 covers 14 residues. V was cut by 3 bases and J by 5 bases, with 13 bases left in between. In germline, CDR1 is SEHNR, CDR2 FQNEAQ (reference sequence). In DNA form, the CDR3 reads TGTGCCAGCAGCTTCCTACAGGGTTCTTATGGCTACACCTTC. Translating gives CASSFLQGSYGYTF.

The chain is built from TRBV5-4 and TRBJ2-1, with D perhaps TRBD2 (5 bases). The CDR3 is 15 amino acids. The ends were cut back, 5 bases at V and 0 bases at J, with 12 bases in the middle. Germline lookup yields CDR1 SGHNT and CDR2 YYREEE (reference sequence). As DNA, the CDR3 is TGTGCCAGCAGTTCCCCGGGAAGCTCCTACAATGAGCAGTTCTTC. It codes for CASSSPGSSYNEQFF.

This clone was observed a handful of times. The chain recombines TRBV7-2 with TRBJ2-1; 10 nucleotides line up with TRBD2. The CDR3 is 17 amino acids. The germline gives CDR1 SGHTA, CDR2 FQGNSA. The ends lost 5 bases at V and 5 bases at J; junction bases unmatched: 12. In DNA, the CDR3 is TGTGCCAGCAGCCCCCGCCGTATAGCGGGGGGCCACAATGAGCAGTTCTTC. Amino acid sequence: CASSPRRIAGGHNEQFF.

This clone was detected only a few times. This chain links TRBV14 with TRBJ1-2; TRBD1 matches 7 bases. With 4 bases clipped from V and 8 bases from J, the junction kept 7 bases outside the gene matches. Germline CDR1 SGHDN, CDR2 FVKESK. CDR3 length: 13 residues. CDR3 coding DNA: TGTGCCAGCAGCCGGAGGGGGCAAGACGGCTACACCTTC. This sequence encodes CASSRRGQDGYTF.

To note about this clone: The same CDR3 can be traced to other DNA sequences in this sample. The chain is built from TRBV9 and TRBJ2-1, with D unclear. The V gene's germline CDR1 is SGDLS and CDR2 YYNGEE. Trimming took 3 bases from V and 4 from J, leaving 11 bases between them. The CDR3 sequence is 14 residues long. The CDR3 protein is CASSGGGAYNEQFF. In DNA form, the CDR3 reads TGTGCCAGCAGCGGAGGCGGAGCGTACAATGAGCAGTTCTTC.